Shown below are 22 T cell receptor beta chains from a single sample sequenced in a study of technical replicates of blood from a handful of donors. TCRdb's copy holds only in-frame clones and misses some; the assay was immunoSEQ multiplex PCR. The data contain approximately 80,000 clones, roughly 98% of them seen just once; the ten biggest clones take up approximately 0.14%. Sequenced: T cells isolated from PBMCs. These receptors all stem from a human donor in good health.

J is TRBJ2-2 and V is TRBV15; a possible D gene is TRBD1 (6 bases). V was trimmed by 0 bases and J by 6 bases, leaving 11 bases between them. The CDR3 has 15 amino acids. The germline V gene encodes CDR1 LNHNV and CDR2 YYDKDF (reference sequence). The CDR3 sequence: CATSREPGVSGELFF. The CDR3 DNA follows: TGTGCCACCAGCAGAGAGCCAGGGGTGTCCGGGGAGCTGTTTTTT.

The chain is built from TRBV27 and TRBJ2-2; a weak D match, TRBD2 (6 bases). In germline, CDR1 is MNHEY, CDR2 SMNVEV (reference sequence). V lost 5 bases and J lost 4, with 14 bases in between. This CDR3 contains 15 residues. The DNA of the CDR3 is TGTGCCAGCAGTCCGGGGACTTCGGGCACCGGGGAGCTGTTTTTT. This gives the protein CASSPGTSGTGELFF.

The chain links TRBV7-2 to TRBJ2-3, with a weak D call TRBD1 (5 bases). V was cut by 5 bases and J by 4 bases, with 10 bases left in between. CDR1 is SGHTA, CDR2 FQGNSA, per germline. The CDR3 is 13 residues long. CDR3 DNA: TGTGCCAGCAGCCCAGGACACGCAGATACGCAGTATTTT. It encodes CASSPGHADTQYF. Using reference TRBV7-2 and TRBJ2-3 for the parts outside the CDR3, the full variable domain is GAGVSQSPSNKVTEKGKDVELRCDPISGHTALYWYRQSLGQGLEFLIYFQGNSAPDKSGLPSDRFSAERTGGSVSTLTIQRTQQEDSAVYLCASSPGHADTQYFGPGTRLTVL.

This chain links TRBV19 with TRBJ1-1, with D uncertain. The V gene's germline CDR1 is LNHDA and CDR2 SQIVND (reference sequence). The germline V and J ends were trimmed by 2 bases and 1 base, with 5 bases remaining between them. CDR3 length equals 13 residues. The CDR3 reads CASSIPGNTEAFF. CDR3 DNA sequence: TGTGCCAGTAGTATACCGGGGAACACTGAAGCTTTCTTT.

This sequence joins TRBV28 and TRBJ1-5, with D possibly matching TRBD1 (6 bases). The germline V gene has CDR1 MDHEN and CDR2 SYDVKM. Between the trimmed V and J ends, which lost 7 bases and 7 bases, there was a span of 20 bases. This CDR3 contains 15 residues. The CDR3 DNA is TGTGCCAGCACTAAGGTTCAGGGGTCAGCCCAGCCCCAGCATTTT. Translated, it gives CASTKVQGSAQPQHF. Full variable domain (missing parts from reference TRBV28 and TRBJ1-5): DVKVTQSSRYLVKRTGEKVFLECVQDMDHENMFWYRQDPGLGLRLIYFSYDVKMKEKGDIPEGYSVSREKKERFSLILESASTNQTSMYLCASTKVQGSAQPQHFGDGTRLSIL.

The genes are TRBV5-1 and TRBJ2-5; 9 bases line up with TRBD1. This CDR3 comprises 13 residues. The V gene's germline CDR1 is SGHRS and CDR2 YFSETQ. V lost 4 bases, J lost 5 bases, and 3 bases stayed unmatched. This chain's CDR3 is CASSTGQGETQYF. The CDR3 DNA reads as TGCGCCAGCAGCACCGGACAGGGGGAGACCCAGTACTTC. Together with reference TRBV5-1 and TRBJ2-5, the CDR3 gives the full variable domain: KAGVTQTPRYLIKTRGQQVTLSCSPISGHRSVSWYQQTPGQGLQFLFEYFSETQRNKGNFPGRFSGRQFSNSRSEMNVSTLELGDSALYLCASSTGQGETQYFGPGTRLLVL.

CDR3 residues: CASSLAGTGEETQYF. DNA for the CDR3: TGCGCCAGCAGCTTGGCAGGGACAGGGGAAGAGACCCAGTACTTC. The chain is built from TRBV5-1 and TRBJ2-5; 10 bases line up with TRBD1. The CDR3 consists of 15 residues. With 0 bases clipped from V and 3 bases from J, the junction kept 2 bases outside the gene matches. CDR1 is SGHRS and CDR2 is YFSETQ in the germline V gene. The full variable domain, in which reference TRBV5-1 and TRBJ2-5 provide the parts outside the CDR3, is KAGVTQTPRYLIKTRGQQVTLSCSPISGHRSVSWYQQTPGQGLQFLFEYFSETQRNKGNFPGRFSGRQFSNSRSEMNVSTLELGDSALYLCASSLAGTGEETQYFGPGTRLLVL.

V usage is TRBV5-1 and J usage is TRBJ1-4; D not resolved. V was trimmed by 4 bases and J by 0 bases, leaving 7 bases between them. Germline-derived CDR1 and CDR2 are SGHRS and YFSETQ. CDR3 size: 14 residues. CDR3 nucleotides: TGCGCCAGCAGCCGTACGGCAACTAATGAAAAACTGTTTTTT. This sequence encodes CASSRTATNEKLFF. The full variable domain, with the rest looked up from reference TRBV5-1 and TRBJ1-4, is KAGVTQTPRYLIKTRGQQVTLSCSPISGHRSVSWYQQTPGQGLQFLFEYFSETQRNKGNFPGRFSGRQFSNSRSEMNVSTLELGDSALYLCASSRTATNEKLFFGSGTQLSVL.

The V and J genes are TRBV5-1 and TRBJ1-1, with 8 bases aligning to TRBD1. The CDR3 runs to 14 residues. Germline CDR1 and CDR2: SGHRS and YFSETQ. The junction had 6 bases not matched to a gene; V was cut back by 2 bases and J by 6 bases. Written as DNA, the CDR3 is TGCGCCAGCAGCTTCTCGACAGGGGTTGCTGAAGCTTTCTTT. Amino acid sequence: CASSFSTGVAEAFF. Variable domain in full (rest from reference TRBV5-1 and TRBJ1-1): KAGVTQTPRYLIKTRGQQVTLSCSPISGHRSVSWYQQTPGQGLQFLFEYFSETQRNKGNFPGRFSGRQFSNSRSEMNVSTLELGDSALYLCASSFSTGVAEAFFGQGTRLTVV.

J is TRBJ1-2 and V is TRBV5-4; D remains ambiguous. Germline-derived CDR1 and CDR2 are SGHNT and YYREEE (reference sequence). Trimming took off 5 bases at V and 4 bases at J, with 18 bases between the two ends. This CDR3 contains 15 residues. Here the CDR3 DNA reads TGTGCCAGCAGACCAGTCGGAGAGTTTGCCTATGGCTACACCTTC. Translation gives CASRPVGEFAYGYTF.

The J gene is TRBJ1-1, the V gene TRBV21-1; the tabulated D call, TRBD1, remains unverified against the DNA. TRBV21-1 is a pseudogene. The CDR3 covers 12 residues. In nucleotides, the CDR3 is TGTGCCAGCCAGGGGGCCGCGGGTGAAGCTTTCTTT. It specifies CASQGAAGEAFF.

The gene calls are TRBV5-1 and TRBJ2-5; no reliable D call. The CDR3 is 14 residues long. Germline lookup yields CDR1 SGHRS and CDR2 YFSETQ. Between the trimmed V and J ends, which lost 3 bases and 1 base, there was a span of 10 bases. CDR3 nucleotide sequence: TGCGCCAGCAGCTCTTCTTGGGCCCAAGAGACCCAGTACTTC. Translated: CASSSSWAQETQYF.

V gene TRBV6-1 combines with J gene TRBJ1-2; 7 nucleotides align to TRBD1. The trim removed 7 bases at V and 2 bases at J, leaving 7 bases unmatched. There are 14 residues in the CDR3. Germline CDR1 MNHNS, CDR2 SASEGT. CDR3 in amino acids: CASISDRANYGYTF. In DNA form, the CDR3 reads TGTGCCAGCATTAGCGACAGGGCAAACTATGGCTACACCTTC.

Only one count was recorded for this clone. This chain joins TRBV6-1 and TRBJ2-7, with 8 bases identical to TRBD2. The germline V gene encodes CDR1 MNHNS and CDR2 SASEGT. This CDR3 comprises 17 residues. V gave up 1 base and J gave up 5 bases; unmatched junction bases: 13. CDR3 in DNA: TGTGCCAGCAGTGAAGGCAAAAAGGCGGGAGGAACAGACGAGCAGTACTTC. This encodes CASSEGKKAGGTDEQYF.

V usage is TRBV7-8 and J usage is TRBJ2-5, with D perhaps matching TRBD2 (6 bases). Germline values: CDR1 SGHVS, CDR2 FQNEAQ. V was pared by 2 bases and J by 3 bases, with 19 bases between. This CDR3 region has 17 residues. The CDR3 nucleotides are TGTGCCAGCAGCTTATTGGGACTCGCCATGGGGAAAGAGACCCAGTACTTC. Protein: CASSLLGLAMGKETQYF.

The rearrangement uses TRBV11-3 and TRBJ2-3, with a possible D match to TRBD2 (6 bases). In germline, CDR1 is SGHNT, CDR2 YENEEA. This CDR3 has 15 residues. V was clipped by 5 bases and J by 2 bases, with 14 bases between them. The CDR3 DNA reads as TGTGCCAGCAGCACAAGGGAGGCGACCACAGATACGCAGTATTTT. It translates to CASSTREATTDTQYF.

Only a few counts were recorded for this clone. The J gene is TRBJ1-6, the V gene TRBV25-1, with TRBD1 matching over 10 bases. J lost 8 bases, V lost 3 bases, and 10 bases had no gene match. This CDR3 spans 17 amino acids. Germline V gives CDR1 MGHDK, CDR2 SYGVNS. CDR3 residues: CASSDYWTGGLHSPLHF. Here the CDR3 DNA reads TGTGCCAGCAGTGACTACTGGACAGGGGGTCTTCATTCACCCCTCCACTTT.

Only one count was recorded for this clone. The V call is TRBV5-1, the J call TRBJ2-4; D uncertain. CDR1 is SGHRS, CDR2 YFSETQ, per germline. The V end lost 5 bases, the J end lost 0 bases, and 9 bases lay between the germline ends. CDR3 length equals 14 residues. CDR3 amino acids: CASRASLAKNIQYF. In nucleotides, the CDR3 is TGCGCCAGCAGAGCGTCCCTAGCCAAAAACATTCAGTACTTC.

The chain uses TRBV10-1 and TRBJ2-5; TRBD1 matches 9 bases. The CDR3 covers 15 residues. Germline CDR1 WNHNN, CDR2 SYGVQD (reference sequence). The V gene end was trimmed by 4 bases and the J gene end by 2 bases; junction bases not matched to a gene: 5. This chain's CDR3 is CASSGTGDWQETQYF. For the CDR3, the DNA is TGCGCCAGCAGTGGGACAGGGGATTGGCAAGAGACCCAGTACTTC.

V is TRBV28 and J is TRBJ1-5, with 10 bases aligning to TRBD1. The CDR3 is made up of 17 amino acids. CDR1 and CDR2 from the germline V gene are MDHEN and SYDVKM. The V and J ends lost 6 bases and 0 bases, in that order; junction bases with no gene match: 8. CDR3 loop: CASSWTGGGGSNQPQHF. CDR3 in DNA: TGTGCCAGCAGCTGGACAGGGGGTGGAGGTAGCAATCAGCCCCAGCATTTT.

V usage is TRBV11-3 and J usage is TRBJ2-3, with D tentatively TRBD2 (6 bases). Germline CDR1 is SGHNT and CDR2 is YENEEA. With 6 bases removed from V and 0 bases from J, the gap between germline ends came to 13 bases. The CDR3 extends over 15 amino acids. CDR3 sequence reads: CASSFSGLSTDTQYF. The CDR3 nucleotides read TGTGCCAGCAGTTTCAGCGGGCTAAGCACAGATACGCAGTATTTT.

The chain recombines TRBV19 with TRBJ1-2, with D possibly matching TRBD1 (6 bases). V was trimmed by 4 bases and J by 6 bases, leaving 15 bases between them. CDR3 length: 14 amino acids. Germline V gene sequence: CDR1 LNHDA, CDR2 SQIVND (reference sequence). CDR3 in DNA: TGTGCCAGTAGTACCCAAGGGGGTCCTCATGGCTACACCTTC. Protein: CASSTQGGPHGYTF. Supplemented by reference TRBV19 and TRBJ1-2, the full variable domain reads DGGITQSPKYLFRKEGQNVTLSCEQNLNHDAMYWYRQDPGQGLRLIYYSQIVNDFQKGDIAEGYSVSREKKESFPLTVTSAQKNPTAFYLCASSTQGGPHGYTFGSGTRLTVV.